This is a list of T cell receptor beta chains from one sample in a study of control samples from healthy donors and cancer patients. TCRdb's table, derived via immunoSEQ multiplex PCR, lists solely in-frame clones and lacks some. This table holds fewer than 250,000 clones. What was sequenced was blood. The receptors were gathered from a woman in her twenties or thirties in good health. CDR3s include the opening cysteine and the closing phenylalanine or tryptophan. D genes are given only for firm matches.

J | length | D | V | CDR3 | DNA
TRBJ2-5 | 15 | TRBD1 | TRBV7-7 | CASSLSQGGQETQYF | TGTGCTAGCAGCTTATCACAGGGGGGCCAAGAGACCCAGTACTTC
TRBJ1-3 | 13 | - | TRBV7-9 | CASSLTRGNTIYF | TGTGCCAGCAGCCTGACGCGTGGAAACACCATATATTTT
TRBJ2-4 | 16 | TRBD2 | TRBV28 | CASSNSGGWDKNIQYF | TGTGCCAGCAGTAACAGCGGGGGTTGGGACAAAAACATTCAGTACTTC
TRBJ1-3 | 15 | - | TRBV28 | CASSLGAGSGNTIYF | TGTGCCAGCAGTTTAGGGGCAGGCTCTGGAAACACCATATATTTT
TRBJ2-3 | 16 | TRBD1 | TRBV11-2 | CASSSSGGLHTDTQYF | TGTGCCAGCAGCTCCTCAGGGGGCCTGCACACAGATACGCAGTATTTT
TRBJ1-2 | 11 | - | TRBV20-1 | CSASTGVGYTF | TGCAGTGCCTCGACGGGAGTCGGCTACACCTTC
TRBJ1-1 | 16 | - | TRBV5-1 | CASSPTDLLAGYQAFF | TGCGCCAGCAGCCCCACTGACCTCCTGGCGGGATATCAAGCTTTCTTT
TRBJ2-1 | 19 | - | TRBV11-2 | CASSLVLGTHILSPNEQFF | TGTGCCAGCAGCTTAGTGCTCGGGACACACATTTTATCTCCCAATGAGCAGTTCTTC
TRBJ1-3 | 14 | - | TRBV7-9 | CASSLAGTGNTIYF | TGTGCCAGCAGCTTGGCAGGAACGGGAAACACCATATATTTT
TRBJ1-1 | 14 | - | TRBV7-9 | CASSLVVSSTEAFF | TGTGCCAGCAGCTTAGTCGTATCCAGCACTGAAGCTTTCTTT
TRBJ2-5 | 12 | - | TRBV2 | CASIGGGETQYF | TGTGCCAGCATAGGGGGAGGGGAGACCCAGTACTTC
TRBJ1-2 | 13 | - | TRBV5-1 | CASSGQGNYGYTF | TGCGCCAGCAGCGGGCAGGGAAACTATGGCTACACCTTC
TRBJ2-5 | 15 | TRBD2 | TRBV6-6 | CASTKTGGIRETQYF | TGTGCCAGCACCAAAACGGGGGGAATTAGGGAGACCCAGTACTTC
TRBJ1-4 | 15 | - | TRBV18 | CASSLQGSRNEKLFF | TGTGCCAGCTCCCTCCAGGGGTCAAGGAATGAAAAACTGTTTTTT
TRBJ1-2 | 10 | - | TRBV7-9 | CASSTHGYTF | TGTGCCAGCAGCACCCATGGCTACACCTTC
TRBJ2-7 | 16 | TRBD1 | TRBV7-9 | CASSSRHTGDPYEQYF | TGTGCCAGCAGCTCCCGGCATACAGGGGACCCGTACGAGCAGTACTTC
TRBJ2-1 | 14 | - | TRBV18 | CASYTSGNYNEQFF | TGTGCCAGCTATACCTCAGGAAACTACAATGAGCAGTTCTTC
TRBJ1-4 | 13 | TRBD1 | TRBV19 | CASSRQGGGKLFF | TGTGCCAGTAGCCGACAGGGGGGCGGAAAACTGTTTTTT
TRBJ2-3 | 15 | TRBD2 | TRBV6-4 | CASSDSSGGTDTQYF | TGTGCCAGCAGTGACTCTAGCGGGGGCACAGATACGCAGTATTTT
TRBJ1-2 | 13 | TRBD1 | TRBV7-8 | CASAYWDSYGYTF | TGTGCCAGCGCGTATTGGGACAGCTATGGCTACACCTTC
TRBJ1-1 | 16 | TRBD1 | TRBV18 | CASSPPTGIMNTEAFF | TGTGCCAGCTCACCGCCGACAGGGATCATGAACACTGAAGCTTTCTTT
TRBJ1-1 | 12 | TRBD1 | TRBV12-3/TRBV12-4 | CASTKGTGEAFF | TGTGCCAGCACCAAAGGGACAGGGGAAGCTTTCTTT
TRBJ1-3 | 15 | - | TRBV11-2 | CASSFCGAYGNTIYF | TGTGCCAGCAGCTTTTGTGGGGCTTATGGAAACACCATATATTTT
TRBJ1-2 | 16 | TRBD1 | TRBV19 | CASSIDTGWTGDGYTF | TGTGCCAGTAGTATAGATACAGGCTGGACAGGGGATGGCTACACCTTC
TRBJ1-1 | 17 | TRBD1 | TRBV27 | CASSLYWGTESHTEAFF | TGTGCCAGCAGTTTATATTGGGGGACAGAGTCACACACTGAAGCTTTCTTT
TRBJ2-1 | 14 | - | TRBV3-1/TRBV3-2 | CASRMGVLYNEQFF | TGTGCCAGCAGGATGGGGGTTCTCTACAATGAGCAGTTCTTC
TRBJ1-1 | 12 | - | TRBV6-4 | CATRDGNTEAFF | TGTGCCACCCGGGACGGAAACACTGAAGCTTTCTTT
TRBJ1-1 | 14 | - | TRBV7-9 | CASSLETLNTEAFF | TGTGCCAGCAGCTTAGAAACGTTGAACACTGAAGCTTTCTTT
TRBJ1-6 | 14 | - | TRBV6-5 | CASSRDMGNSPLHF | TGTGCCAGCAGCCGGGACATGGGTAATTCACCCCTCCACTTT
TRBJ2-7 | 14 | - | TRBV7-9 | CASSPRTESYEQYF | TGTGCCAGCAGCCCAAGGACAGAGAGTTACGAGCAGTACTTC
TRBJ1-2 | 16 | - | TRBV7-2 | CASSLARGRPPYGYTF | TGTGCCAGCAGCTTAGCCCGGGGCAGACCTCCATATGGCTACACCTTC
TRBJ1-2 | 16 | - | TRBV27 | CASSLYAPTNYYGYTF | TGTGCCAGCAGTTTATACGCTCCTACAAATTACTATGGCTACACCTTC
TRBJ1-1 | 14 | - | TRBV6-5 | CASSYSTSGYEAFF | TGTGCCAGCAGTTACTCGACTTCCGGCTATGAAGCTTTCTTT
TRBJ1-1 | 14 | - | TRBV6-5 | CASSDSLLNGRLFF | TGTGCCAGCAGTGACTCCTTACTGAATGGACGGTTGTTCTTT
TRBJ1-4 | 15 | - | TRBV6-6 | CASSLGRRGSEKLFF | TGTGCCAGCAGTTTGGGACGGAGGGGGTCTGAAAAACTGTTTTTT
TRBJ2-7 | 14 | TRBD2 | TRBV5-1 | CASSLTRGAYEQYF | TGCGCCAGCAGCTTGACGCGGGGGGCCTACGAGCAGTACTTC
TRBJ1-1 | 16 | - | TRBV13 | CASSLVGGIVGTEAFF | TGTGCCAGCAGCTTAGTAGGTGGTATTGTGGGGACTGAAGCTTTCTTT
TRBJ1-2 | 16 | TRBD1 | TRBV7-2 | CASSLSHGQVNYGYTF | TGTGCCAGCAGCTTAAGCCACGGACAGGTCAACTATGGCTACACCTTC
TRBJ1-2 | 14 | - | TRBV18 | CASSVDSQNYGYTF | TGTGCCAGCTCAGTGGACAGTCAAAACTATGGCTACACCTTC
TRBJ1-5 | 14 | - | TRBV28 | CASSLWTPNQPQHF | TGTGCCAGCAGTTTATGGACACCTAATCAGCCCCAGCATTTT